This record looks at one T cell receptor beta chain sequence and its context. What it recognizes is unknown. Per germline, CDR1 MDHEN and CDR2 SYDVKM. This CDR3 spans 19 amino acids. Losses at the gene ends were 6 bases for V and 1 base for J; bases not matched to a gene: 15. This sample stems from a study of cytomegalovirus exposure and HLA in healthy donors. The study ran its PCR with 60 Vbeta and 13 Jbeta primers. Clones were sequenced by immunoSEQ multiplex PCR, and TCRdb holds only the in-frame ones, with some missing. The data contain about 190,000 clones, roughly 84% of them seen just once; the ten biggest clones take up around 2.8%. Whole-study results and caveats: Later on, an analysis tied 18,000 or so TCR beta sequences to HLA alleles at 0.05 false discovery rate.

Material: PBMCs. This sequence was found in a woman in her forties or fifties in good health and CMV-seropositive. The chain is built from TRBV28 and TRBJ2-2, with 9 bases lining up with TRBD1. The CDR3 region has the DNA TGTGCCAGCAGCCTCGGACAGGGGAGCGTGAAACGGAACACCGGGGAGCTGTTTTTT. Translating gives CASSLGQGSVKRNTGELFF.